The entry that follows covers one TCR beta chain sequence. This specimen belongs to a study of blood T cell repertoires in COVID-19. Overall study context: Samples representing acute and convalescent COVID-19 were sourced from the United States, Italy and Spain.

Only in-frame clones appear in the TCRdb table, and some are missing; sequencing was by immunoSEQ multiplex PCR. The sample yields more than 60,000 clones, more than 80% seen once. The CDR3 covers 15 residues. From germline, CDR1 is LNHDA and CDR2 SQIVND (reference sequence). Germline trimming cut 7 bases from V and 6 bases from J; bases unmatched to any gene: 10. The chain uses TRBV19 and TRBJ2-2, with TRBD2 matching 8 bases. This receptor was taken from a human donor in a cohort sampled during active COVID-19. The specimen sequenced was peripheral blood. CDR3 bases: TGTGCCAGTACCCTCGGGGGGGGATCGGCCGGGGAGCTGTTTTTT. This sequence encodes CASTLGGGSAGELFF. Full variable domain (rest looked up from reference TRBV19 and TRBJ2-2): DGGITQSPKYLFRKEGQNVTLSCEQNLNHDAMYWYRQDPGQGLRLIYYSQIVNDFQKGDIAEGYSVSREKKESFPLTVTSAQKNPTAFYLCASTLGGGSAGELFFGEGSRLTVL.